The rows below give T cell receptor beta chains drawn from one sample of a study of blood T cell repertoires in COVID-19. TCRdb keeps only in-frame clones here, not all; method: immunoSEQ multiplex PCR. The data show about 67,000 clones, around 88% seen once. The specimen was peripheral blood. These receptors were obtained from a woman older than 75 with acute or convalescent COVID-19. Each CDR3 is given with its conserved first and last residue. D genes are given only for firm matches. Size tells how often a clone was seen (once, few, many) or the class of an expanded clone, and some rows leave it out.

TRBV29-1	TRBD1	-	TRBJ1-5	TGCAGCATTGGGACAGGGGCAAGTCAGCCCCAGCATTTT	CSIGTGASQPQHF
TRBV4-1	TRBD1	-	TRBJ2-3	TGCGCCAGCAGCCAGCCGGGACAGGGGCCCTGGCCGGGATCCCCTTTT	CASSQPGQGPWPGSPF
TRBV2	TRBD1	once	TRBJ1-5	TGTGCCAGCAGTGGGACAGGGTTCCAGCCCCAGCATTTT	CASSGTGFQPQHF
TRBV28	-	-	TRBJ1-5	TGTGCCAGCCAGGGGACACCGTATAGCAATCAGCCCCAGCATTTT	CASQGTPYSNQPQHF
TRBV27	TRBD2	-	TRBJ2-4	TGTGCCAGCAGTTCACAGGGACTAGCGGGAGATTCATACTTC	CASSSQGLAGDSYF
TRBV18	-	-	TRBJ2-2	TGTGCCAGCTCACCTGGCCCGTCGAACACCGGGGAGCTGTTTTTT	CASSPGPSNTGELFF
TRBV6-1	TRBD1	-	TRBJ2-7	TGTGCCAGCAGTGTGAGAGGGGGCGCCTTTATTTACGAGCAGTACTTC	CASSVRGGAFIYEQYF
TRBV28	TRBD2	-	TRBJ2-3	TGTGCCAGCAGTTTAGATTCAGCGGGGGGACCTGATACGCAGTATTTT	CASSLDSAGGPDTQYF
TRBV19	TRBD2	-	TRBJ2-1	TGTGCCAGTAGTAGGACTAGCGGGAGGAGGTACAATGAGCAGTTCTTC	CASSRTSGRRYNEQFF
TRBV29-1	TRBD1	once	TRBJ2-3	TGCAGCACGAAGGGGGCGAGCACAGATACGCAGTATTTT	CSTKGASTDTQYF
TRBV24-1	TRBD1	-	TRBJ2-3	TGTGCCACCAGTGAGTACGACAGGGGGTTCTTTTCAGATACGCAGTATTTT	CATSEYDRGFFSDTQYF
TRBV28	TRBD1	-	TRBJ2-7	TGTGCCAGCAGTTCTGGGAAGACAGGGGTCTACGAGCAGTACTTC	CASSSGKTGVYEQYF
TRBV27	TRBD1	-	TRBJ1-1	TGTGCCAGCAGTCCGTACGGACAGGTCGGGGGTACTGAAGCTTTCTTT	CASSPYGQVGGTEAFF
TRBV15	-	-	TRBJ1-4	TGTGCCACCAGCAGTTCGGAAAAACTGTTTTTT	CATSSSEKLFF
TRBV7-7	-	-	TRBJ2-4	TGTGCCAGCAGCCCGAAAGACAGGCTCGTAGCCAAAAACATTCAGTACTTC	CASSPKDRLVAKNIQYF
TRBV7-2	-	-	TRBJ1-5	TGTGCCAGCAGCTTTATTCAAGAGAATCAGCCCCAGCATTTT	CASSFIQENQPQHF
TRBV11-2	-	-	TRBJ1-6	TGTGCCAGCAGCCGGGTGGCAGCCCGATCCTATTCACCCCTCCACTTT	CASSRVAARSYSPLHF
TRBV4-1	-	-	TRBJ1-6	TGCGCCAGCAGCCAAGTCGAAGGGCAGGGCGATTCACCCCTCCACTTT	CASSQVEGQGDSPLHF
TRBV7-6	TRBD1	-	TRBJ2-5	TGTGCCAGCAGCAGGACAGGGGTTGTCGGCGAGACCCAGTACTTC	CASSRTGVVGETQYF
TRBV19	-	-	TRBJ1-2	TGTGCCAGTACCCCCCTGGGGGGGTATGGCTACACCTTC	CASTPLGGYGYTF
TRBV19	-	once	TRBJ1-6	TGTGCCAGTAGTGCCCTCCCCGGGAGCTCCTATAATTCACCCCTCCACTTT	CASSALPGSSYNSPLHF
TRBV18	TRBD2	-	TRBJ2-7	TGTGCCAGCTCACCCGGGACTAGCGGGAGGGACGAGCAGTACTTC	CASSPGTSGRDEQYF
TRBV28	TRBD1	-	TRBJ1-1	TGTGCCAGCAATTCTGGCTTACTCGGGACAGGGGGGGACACTGAAGCTTTCTTT	CASNSGLLGTGGDTEAFF
TRBV6-5	-	-	TRBJ2-3	TGTGCCTCCCACGACCCGACTAGCACAGATACGCAGTATTTT	CASHDPTSTDTQYF
TRBV11-2	TRBD1	-	TRBJ2-2	TGTGCCAGCAGCCGACAGGGAAACACCGGGGAGCTGTTTTTT	CASSRQGNTGELFF
TRBV24-1	TRBD2	-	TRBJ2-5	TGTGCCACCAGTGCGGCTAGCGGGAAAGAGACCCAGTACTTC	CATSAASGKETQYF
TRBV11-2	TRBD1	-	TRBJ1-6	TGTGCCAGCAGCTCTTACAGGGGGCCGGATTCACCCCTCCACTTT	CASSSYRGPDSPLHF
TRBV28	-	few	TRBJ1-6	TGTGCCAGCAGTGAACAGGGTACCCAAGGTCCACCCCTCCACTTT	CASSEQGTQGPPLHF
TRBV16	-	-	TRBJ1-4	TGTGCCAGCAGCCAATCGGGAGTCGAAGGAAAACTGTTTTTT	CASSQSGVEGKLFF
TRBV29-1	TRBD1	-	TRBJ1-2	TGCAGCGTCCCGAAGGGGACAGGGGGAGGTGAGGGCTACACCTTC	CSVPKGTGGGEGYTF
TRBV2	-	-	TRBJ1-5	TGTGCCAGCACCCCGGACACCGGCAATCAGCCCCAGCATTTT	CASTPDTGNQPQHF
TRBV6-4	-	-	TRBJ1-1	TGTGCCAGCAAGGGGGACCGAGCGAACACTGAAGCTTTCTTT	CASKGDRANTEAFF
TRBV4-2	-	-	TRBJ1-4	TGTGCCAGCAGCCCTTCGGGCAATGAGGGGGGGGAAAAACTGTTTTTT	CASSPSGNEGGEKLFF
TRBV10-3	-	-	TRBJ2-2	TGTGCCATCAGTGAGCGAACAAACACCGGGGAGCTGTTTTTT	CAISERTNTGELFF
TRBV19	TRBD1	-	TRBJ1-1	TGTGCCAGTAGTATGACAGGGCGGAAGAACACTGAAGCTTTCTTT	CASSMTGRKNTEAFF
TRBV20-1	TRBD2	-	TRBJ2-7	TGCAGTGCTAGTAACGCCGGGACTAGCATTTACGAGCAGTACTTC	CSASNAGTSIYEQYF
TRBV28	-	-	TRBJ2-5	TGTGCCAGCAGTTTACCACAGGTCCAAGAGACCCAGTACTTC	CASSLPQVQETQYF
TRBV7-9	TRBD1	-	TRBJ2-3	TGTGCCAGCAGCTCCGGCTCCGGGACAGTGTCATCAGATACGCAGTATTTT	CASSSGSGTVSSDTQYF
TRBV27	TRBD1	-	TRBJ1-1	TGTGCCAGCACCCCCTCGACCTACAGGGGGCGCGAGTCTCGCACTGAAGCTTTCTTT	CASTPSTYRGRESRTEAFF
TRBV29-1	-	-	TRBJ1-3	TGCAGCGTCGAACCCAGGGGAAACACCATATATTTT	CSVEPRGNTIYF
TRBV7-2	-	-	TRBJ1-5	TGTGCCAGCAGCTTTCAGGGCAATCAGCCCCAGCATTTT	CASSFQGNQPQHF
TRBV14	-	-	TRBJ1-2	TGTGCCAGCAGCCAAGGAGCGGGGCGCCGGAGTGGCTACACCTTC	CASSQGAGRRSGYTF
TRBV11-2	TRBD2	-	TRBJ2-3	TGTGCCAGCAGCTTAGGGCGGGAGGGCCTAACAGATACGCAGTATTTT	CASSLGREGLTDTQYF
TRBV5-6	-	-	TRBJ1-4	TGTGCCAGCACCGGGCCCGGGGCTAATGAAAAACTGTTTTTT	CASTGPGANEKLFF
TRBV25-1	-	-	TRBJ1-6	TGTGCCAGCAGGAGGGTGAATTCACCCCTCCACTTT	CASRRVNSPLHF
TRBV3-1/TRBV3-2	-	once	TRBJ2-6	TGTGCCAGCAGCCAACAGGGGACTGGGGCCAACGTCCTGACTTTC	CASSQQGTGANVLTF
TRBV7-3	TRBD1	-	TRBJ2-3	TGTGCCAGCAGCAAGGACAGGGGGCCCACAGATACGCAGTATTTT	CASSKDRGPTDTQYF